The sequence of this T cell receptor (beta chain) was determined in a study of monozygotic twins with inflammatory bowel disease. Regarding the study as a whole: Immunosuppressive treatments were not uniform, and this may have added variability to patient repertoires.

The CDR3 has 16 residues. Germline CDR1 and CDR2: MNHNS and SASEGT. Turning to this clonotype: Antigen: not known.

Every TCR library consumed around 4,000 ng of total RNA. For both chains, the TCRalpha and TCRbeta cDNA went through two nested PCRs of approximately 16 and 9 cycles. TCRdb reanalyzed the 5' RACE reads and collapses them to one entry per CDR3 protein, without DNA. Recorded for this sample: some 90,000 distinct CDR3 sequences. This receptor was obtained from a human donor with ulcerative colitis or Crohn's disease, or a healthy co-twin of an affected twin (not recorded which). Input material: blood. V usage is TRBV6-1 and J usage is TRBJ2-3. The CDR3 is CASSVIRSRSTDTQYF.